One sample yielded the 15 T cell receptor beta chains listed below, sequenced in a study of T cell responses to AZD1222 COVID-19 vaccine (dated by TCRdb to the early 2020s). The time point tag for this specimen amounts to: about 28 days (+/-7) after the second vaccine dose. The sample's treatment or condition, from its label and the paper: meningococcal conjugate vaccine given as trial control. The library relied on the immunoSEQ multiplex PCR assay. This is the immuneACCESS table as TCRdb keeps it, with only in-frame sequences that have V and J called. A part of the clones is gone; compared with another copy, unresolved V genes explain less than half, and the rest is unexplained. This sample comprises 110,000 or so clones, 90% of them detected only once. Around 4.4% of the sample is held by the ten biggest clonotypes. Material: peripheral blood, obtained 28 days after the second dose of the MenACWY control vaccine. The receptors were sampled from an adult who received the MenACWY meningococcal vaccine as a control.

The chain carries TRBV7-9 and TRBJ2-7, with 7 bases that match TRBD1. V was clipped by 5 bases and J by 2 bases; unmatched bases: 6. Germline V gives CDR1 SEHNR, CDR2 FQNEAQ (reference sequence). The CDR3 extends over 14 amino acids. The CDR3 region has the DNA TGTGCCAGCAGCCTCGACAGGGCCACCTACGAGCAGTACGTC. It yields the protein CASSLDRATYEQYV.

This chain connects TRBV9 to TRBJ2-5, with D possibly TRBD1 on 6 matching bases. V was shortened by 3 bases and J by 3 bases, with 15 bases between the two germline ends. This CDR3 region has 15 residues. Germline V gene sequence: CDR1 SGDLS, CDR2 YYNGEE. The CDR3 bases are TGTGCCAGCAGCGGAAGGGGGTCCGAGAAAGAGACCCAGTACTTC. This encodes CASSGRGSEKETQYF.

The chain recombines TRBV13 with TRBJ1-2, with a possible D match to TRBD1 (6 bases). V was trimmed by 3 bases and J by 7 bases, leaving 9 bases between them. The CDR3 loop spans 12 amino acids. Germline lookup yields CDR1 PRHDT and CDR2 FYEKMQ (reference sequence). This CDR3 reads CASSFRGLGYTF. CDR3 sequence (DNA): TGTGCCAGCAGCTTCAGGGGACTTGGCTACACCTTC.

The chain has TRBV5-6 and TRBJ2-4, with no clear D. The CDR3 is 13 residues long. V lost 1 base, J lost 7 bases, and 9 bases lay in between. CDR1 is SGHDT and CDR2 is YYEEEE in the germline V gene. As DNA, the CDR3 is TGTGCCAGCAGCTTGAGTGAAGGGAACATTCAGTACTTC. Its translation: CASSLSEGNIQYF. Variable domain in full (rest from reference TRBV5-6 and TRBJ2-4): DAGVTQSPTHLIKTRGQQVTLRCSPKSGHDTVSWYQQALGQGPQFIFQYYEEEERQRGNFPDRFSGHQFPNYSSELNVNALLLGDSALYLCASSLSEGNIQYFGAGTRLSVL.

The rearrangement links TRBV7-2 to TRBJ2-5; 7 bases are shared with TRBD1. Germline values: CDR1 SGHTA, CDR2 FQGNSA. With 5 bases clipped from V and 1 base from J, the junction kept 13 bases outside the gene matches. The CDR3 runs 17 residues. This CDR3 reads CASSQKLSRDSQETQYF. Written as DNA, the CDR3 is TGTGCCAGCAGCCAAAAGTTGTCCCGGGACAGCCAAGAGACCCAGTACTTC.

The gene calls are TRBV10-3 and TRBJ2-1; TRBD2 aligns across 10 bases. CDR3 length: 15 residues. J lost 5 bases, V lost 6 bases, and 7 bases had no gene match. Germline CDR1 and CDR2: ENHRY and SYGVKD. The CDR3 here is CAIRSSGGLNNEQFF. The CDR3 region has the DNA TGTGCCATCAGGTCTAGCGGGGGCCTAAACAATGAGCAGTTCTTC.

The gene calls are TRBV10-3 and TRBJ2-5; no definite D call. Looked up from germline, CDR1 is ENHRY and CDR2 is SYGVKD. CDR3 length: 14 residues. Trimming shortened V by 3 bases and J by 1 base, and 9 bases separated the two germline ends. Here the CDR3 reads CAISEAGVQETQYF. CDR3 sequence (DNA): TGTGCCATCAGTGAAGCAGGAGTCCAAGAGACCCAGTACTTC.

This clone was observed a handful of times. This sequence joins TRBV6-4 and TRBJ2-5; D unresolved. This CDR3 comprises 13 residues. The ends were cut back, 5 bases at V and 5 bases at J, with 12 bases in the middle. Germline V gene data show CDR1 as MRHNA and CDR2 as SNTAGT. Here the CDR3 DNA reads TGTGCCAGCAGTCGGGCAGCGACGGAGACCCAGTACTTC. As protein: CASSRAATETQYF.

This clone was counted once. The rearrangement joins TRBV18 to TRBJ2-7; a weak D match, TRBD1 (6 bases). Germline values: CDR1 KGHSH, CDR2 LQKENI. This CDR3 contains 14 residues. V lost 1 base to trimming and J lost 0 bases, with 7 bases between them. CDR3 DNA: TGTGCCAGCTCACCACGGACAGACTCCTACGAGCAGTACTTC. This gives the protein CASSPRTDSYEQYF.

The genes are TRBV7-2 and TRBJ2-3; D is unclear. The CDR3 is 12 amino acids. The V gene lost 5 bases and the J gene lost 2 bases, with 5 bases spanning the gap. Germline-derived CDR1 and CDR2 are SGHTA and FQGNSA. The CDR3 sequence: CASSKTTDTQYF. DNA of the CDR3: TGTGCCAGCAGCAAAACCACAGATACGCAGTATTTT.

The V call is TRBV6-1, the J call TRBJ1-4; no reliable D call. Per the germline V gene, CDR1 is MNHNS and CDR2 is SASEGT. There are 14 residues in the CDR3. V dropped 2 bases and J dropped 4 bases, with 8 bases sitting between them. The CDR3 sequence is CASSERVNNEKLFF. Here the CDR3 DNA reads TGTGCCAGCAGTGAACGGGTAAATAATGAAAAACTGTTTTTT.

CDR3: CASSPAAGANVLTF. For the CDR3, the DNA is TGTGCCAGCTCACCTGCAGCTGGGGCCAACGTCCTGACTTTC. V and J are TRBV18 and TRBJ2-6; unclear D gene. Germline-derived CDR1 and CDR2 are KGHSH and LQKENI. The V end lost 3 bases, the J end lost 2 bases, and 5 bases lay between the germline ends. The CDR3 length is 14 residues.

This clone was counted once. The CDR3 bases are TGCAGCGTTGGGGGTCGACCAGACTATGGCTACACCTTC. This encodes CSVGGRPDYGYTF. The chain links TRBV29-1 to TRBJ1-2; D call uncertain. Germline V gives CDR1 SQVTM, CDR2 ANQGSEA. The length of the CDR3 is 13 residues. Deletions cut 4 bases from V and 3 bases from J, with 12 bases between.

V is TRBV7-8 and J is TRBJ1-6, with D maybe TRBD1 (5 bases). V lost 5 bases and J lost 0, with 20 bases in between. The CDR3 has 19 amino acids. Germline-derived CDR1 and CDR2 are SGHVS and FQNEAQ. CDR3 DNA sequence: TGTGCCAGCAGCCGGGACTCTTCCCTCTTGAGCTCCTATAATTCACCCCTCCACTTT. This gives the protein CASSRDSSLLSSYNSPLHF.

CDR3 DNA sequence: TGCAGTGCTAGTGGGGACTCCGGGGAGACCCAGTACTTC. It is translated as CSASGDSGETQYF. The chain recombines TRBV20-1 with TRBJ2-5; possible D gene TRBD2, 6 bases. Trimming shortened V by 3 bases and J by 5 bases, and 13 bases separated the two germline ends. Per the germline V gene, CDR1 is DFQATT and CDR2 is SNEGSKA (reference sequence). The CDR3 is made up of 13 amino acids.